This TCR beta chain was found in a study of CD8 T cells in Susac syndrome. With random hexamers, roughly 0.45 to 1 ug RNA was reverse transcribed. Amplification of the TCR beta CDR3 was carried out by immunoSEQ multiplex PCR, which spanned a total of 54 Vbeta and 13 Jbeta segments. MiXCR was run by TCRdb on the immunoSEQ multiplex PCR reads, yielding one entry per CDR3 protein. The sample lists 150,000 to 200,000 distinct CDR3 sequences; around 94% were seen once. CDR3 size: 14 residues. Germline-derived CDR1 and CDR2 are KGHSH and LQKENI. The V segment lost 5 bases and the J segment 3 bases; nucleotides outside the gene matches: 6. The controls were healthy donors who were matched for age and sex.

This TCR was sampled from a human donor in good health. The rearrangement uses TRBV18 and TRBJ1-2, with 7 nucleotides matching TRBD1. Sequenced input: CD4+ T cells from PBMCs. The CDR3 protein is CASSSLRGDYGYTF. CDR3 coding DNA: TGTGCCAGCTCATCCCTCAGGGGGGACTATGGCTACACCTTC. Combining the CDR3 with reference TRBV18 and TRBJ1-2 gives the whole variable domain NAGVMQNPRHLVRRRGQEARLRCSPMKGHSHVYWYRQLPEEGLKFMVYLQKENIIDESGMPKERFSAEFPKEGPSILRIQQVVRGDSAAYFCASSSLRGDYGYTFGSGTRLTVV.